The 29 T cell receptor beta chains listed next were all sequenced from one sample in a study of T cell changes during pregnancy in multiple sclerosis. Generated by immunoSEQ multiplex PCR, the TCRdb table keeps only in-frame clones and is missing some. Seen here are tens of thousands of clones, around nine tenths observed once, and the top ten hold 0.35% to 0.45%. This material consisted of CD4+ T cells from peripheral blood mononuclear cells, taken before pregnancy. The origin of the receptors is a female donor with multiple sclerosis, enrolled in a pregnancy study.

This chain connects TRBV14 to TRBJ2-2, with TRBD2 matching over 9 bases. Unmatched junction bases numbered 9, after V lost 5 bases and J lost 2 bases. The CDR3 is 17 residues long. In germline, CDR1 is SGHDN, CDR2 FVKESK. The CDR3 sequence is CASSTRRLADNTGELFF. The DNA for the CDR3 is TGTGCCAGCAGCACCAGAAGACTAGCGGACAACACCGGGGAGCTGTTTTTT.

The CDR3 spells CASSGKGGAIRRAEAFF. As DNA, the CDR3 is TGTGCCAGCAGTGGAAAAGGAGGGGCCATCCGAAGGGCTGAAGCTTTCTTT. The genes are TRBV6-1 and TRBJ1-1; D possibly corresponds to TRBD1 (5 bases). Germline V gene sequence: CDR1 MNHNS, CDR2 SASEGT. The CDR3 sequence is 17 residues long. Trimming took 4 bases from V and 6 from J, leaving 24 bases between them.

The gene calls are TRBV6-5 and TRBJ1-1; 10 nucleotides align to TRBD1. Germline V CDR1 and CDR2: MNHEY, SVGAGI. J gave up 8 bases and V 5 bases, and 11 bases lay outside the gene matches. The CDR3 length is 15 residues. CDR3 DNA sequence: TGTGCCAGCAGTCCCAAGACAGGGGGCTTTTGGGAAGCTTTCTTT. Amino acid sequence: CASSPKTGGFWEAFF.

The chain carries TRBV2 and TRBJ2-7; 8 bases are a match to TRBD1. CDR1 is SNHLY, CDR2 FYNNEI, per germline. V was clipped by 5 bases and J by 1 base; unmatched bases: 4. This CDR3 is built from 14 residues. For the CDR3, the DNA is TGTGCCAGCAGTACACAGGGGGTATCCTACGAGCAGTACTTC. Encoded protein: CASSTQGVSYEQYF.

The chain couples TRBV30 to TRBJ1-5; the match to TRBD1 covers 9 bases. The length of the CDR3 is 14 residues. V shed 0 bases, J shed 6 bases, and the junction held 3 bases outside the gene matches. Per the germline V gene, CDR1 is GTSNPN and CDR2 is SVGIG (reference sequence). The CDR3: CAWSVLQGAQPQHF. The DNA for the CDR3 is TGTGCCTGGAGTGTACTACAGGGGGCTCAGCCCCAGCATTTT.

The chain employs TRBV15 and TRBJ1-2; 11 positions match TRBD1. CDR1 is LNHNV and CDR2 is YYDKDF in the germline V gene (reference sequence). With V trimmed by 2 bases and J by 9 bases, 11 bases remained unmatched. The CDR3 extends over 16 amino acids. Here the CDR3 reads CATSRPRDRGNYRYTF. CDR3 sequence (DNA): TGTGCCACCAGCAGACCTCGGGACAGGGGGAATTATCGCTACACCTTC.

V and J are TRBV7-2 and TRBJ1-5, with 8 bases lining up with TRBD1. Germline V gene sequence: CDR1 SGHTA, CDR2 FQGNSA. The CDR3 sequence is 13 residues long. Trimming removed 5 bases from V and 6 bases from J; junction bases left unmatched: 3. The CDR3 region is CASSRDRSQPQHF. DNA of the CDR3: TGTGCCAGCAGCCGGGACAGGAGTCAGCCCCAGCATTTT.

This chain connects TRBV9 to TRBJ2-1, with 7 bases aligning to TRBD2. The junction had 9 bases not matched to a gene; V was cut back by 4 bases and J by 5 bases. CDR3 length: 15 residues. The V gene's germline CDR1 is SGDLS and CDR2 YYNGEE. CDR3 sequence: CASSSLGLGDNEQFF. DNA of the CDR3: TGTGCCAGCAGCTCTCTCGGACTAGGCGACAATGAGCAGTTCTTC.

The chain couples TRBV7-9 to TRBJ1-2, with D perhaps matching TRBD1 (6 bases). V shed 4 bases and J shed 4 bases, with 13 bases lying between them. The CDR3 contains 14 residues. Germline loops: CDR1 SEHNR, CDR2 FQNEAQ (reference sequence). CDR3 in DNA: TGTGCCAGCAGCTGGGACACGTTGGGCTATGGCTACACCTTC. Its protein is CASSWDTLGYGYTF.

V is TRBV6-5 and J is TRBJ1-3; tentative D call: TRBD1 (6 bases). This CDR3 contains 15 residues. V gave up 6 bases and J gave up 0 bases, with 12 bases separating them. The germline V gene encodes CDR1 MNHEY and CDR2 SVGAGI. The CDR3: CASSPDRYSGNTIYF. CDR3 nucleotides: TGTGCCAGCAGCCCCGACAGGTACTCTGGAAACACCATATATTTT.

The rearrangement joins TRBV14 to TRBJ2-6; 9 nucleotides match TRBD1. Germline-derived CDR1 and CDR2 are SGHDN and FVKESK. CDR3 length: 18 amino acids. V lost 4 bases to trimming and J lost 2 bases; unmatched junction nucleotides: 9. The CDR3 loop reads CASSPGQGKGTGANVLTF. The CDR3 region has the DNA TGTGCCAGCAGCCCCGGACAGGGGAAGGGCACTGGGGCCAACGTCCTGACTTTC.

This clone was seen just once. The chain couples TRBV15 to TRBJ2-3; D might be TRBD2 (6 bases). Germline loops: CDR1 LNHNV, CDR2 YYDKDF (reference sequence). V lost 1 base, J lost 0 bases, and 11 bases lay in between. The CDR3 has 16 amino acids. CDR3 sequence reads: CATSRGSGPSTDTQYF. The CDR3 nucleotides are TGTGCCACCAGCAGAGGCAGCGGGCCCAGCACAGATACGCAGTATTTT.

CDR3 loop: CASFTPTQTRETQYF. The CDR3 nucleotides are TGTGCCAGCTTCACCCCGACCCAAACGAGGGAGACCCAGTACTTC. V is TRBV18 and J is TRBJ2-5; D is undetermined. In germline, CDR1 is KGHSH, CDR2 LQKENI. Trimming removed 7 bases at V and 5 bases at J, with 20 bases between. The CDR3 consists of 15 residues.

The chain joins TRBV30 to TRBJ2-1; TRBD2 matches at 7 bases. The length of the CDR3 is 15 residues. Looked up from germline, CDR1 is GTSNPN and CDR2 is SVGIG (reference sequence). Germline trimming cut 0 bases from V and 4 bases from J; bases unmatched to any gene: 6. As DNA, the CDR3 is TGTGCCTGGAGTGTACGGCTAGCGGATTACAATGAGCAGTTCTTC. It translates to CAWSVRLADYNEQFF.

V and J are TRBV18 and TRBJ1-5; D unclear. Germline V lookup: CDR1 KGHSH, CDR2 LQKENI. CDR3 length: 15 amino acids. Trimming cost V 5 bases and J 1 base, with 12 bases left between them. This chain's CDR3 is CASSAGGVSNQPQHF. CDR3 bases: TGTGCCAGCTCAGCCGGCGGGGTGAGCAATCAGCCCCAGCATTTT.

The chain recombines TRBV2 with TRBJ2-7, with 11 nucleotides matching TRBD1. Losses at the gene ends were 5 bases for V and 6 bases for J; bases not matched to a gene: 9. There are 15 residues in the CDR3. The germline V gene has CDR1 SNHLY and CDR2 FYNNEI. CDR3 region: CASSLAGTGGREQYF. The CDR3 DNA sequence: TGTGCCAGCAGTCTCGCCGGGACAGGGGGGCGCGAGCAGTACTTC. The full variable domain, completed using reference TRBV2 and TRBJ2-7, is EPEVTQTPSHQVTQMGQEVILRCVPISNHLYFYWYRQILGQKVEFLVSFYNNEISEKSEIFDDQFSVERPDGSNFTLKIRSTKLEDSAMYFCASSLAGTGGREQYFGPGTRLTVT.

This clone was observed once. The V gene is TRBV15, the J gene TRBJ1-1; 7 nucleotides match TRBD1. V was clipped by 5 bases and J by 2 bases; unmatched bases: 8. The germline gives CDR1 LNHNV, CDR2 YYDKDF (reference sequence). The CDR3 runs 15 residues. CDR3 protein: CATSERDRINTEAFF. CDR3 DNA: TGTGCCACCAGCGAGAGGGACAGAATCAACACTGAAGCTTTCTTT.

The CDR3 coding sequence is TGTGCCAGCAGTTCCTCTAGCGGGAGGGTGTTCGAGCAGTACTTC. Its translation: CASSSSSGRVFEQYF. This chain connects TRBV6-5 to TRBJ2-7, with 12 bases lining up with TRBD2. J was trimmed by 6 bases and V by 4 bases; bases with no gene match: 7. The germline V gene encodes CDR1 MNHEY and CDR2 SVGAGI. CDR3 length: 15 residues.

CDR3 bases: TGTGCCAGTAGTATTCGTCGCGGACAGAGGGCCTACGAGCAGTACTTC. It specifies CASSIRRGQRAYEQYF. The chain carries TRBV19 and TRBJ2-7; tentatively, D is TRBD1 (6 bases). With 3 bases removed from V and 2 bases from J, the gap between germline ends came to 17 bases. The CDR3 runs 16 residues. The V gene's germline CDR1 is LNHDA and CDR2 SQIVND (reference sequence). The full variable domain, completed using reference TRBV19 and TRBJ2-7, is DGGITQSPKYLFRKEGQNVTLSCEQNLNHDAMYWYRQDPGQGLRLIYYSQIVNDFQKGDIAEGYSVSREKKESFPLTVTSAQKNPTAFYLCASSIRRGQRAYEQYFGPGTRLTVT.

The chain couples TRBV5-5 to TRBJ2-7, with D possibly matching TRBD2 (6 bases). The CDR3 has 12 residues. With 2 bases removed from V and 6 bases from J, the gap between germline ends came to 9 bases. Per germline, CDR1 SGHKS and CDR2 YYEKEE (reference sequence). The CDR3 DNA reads TGTGCCAGCAGCTTCTACGGGGGCGAGCAGTACTTC. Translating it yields CASSFYGGEQYF.

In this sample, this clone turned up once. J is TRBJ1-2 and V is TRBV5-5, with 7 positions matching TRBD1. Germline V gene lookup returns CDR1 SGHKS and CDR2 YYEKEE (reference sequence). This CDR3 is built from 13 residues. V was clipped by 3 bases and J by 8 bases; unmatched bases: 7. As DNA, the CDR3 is TGTGCCAGCAGCTACGACAGGGCTGGCGGCTACACCTTC. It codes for CASSYDRAGGYTF.

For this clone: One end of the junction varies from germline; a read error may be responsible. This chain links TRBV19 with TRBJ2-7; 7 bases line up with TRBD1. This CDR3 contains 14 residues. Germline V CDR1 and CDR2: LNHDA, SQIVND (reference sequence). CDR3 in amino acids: CASSATGNSHEQYF. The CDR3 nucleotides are TGTGCCAGTAGTGCGACAGGGAACTCCCACGAGCAGTACTTC.

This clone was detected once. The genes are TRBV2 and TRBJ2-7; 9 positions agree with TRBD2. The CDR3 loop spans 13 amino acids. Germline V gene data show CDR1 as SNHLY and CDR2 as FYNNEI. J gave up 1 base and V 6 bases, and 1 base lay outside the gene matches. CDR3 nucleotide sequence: TGTGCCAGCAGGACTAGCGGATCCTACGAGCAGTACTTC. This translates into CASRTSGSYEQYF.

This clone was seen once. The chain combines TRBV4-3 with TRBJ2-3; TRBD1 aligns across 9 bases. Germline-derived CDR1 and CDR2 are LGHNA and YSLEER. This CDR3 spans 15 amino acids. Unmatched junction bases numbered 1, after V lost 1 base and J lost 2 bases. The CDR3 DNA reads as TGCGCCAGCAGCCAAGGGGACAGGGACACAGATACGCAGTATTTT. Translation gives CASSQGDRDTDTQYF.

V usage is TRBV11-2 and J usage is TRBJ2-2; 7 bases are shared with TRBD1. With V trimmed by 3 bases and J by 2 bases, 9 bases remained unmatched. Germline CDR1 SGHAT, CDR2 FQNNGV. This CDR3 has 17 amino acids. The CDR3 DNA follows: TGTGCCAGCAGCTTCGCTATAACAGGGGTAAACACCGGGGAGCTGTTTTTT. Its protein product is CASSFAITGVNTGELFF.

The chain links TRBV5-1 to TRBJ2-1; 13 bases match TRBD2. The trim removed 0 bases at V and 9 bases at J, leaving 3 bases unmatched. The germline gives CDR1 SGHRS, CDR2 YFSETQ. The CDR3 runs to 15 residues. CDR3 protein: CASSLGLAGGSEQFF. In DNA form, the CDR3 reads TGCGCCAGCAGCTTGGGACTAGCGGGAGGTAGTGAGCAGTTCTTC.

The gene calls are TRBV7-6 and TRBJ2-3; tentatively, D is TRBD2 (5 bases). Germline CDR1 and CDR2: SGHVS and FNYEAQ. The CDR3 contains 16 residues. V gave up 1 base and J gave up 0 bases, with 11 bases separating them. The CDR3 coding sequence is TGTGCCAGCAGCTTAGGGGCTAGCTTAAGCACAGATACGCAGTATTTT. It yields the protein CASSLGASLSTDTQYF.

The CDR3 spells CASSHRTSGRANEQFF. CDR3 DNA: TGTGCCAGCAGCCATCGAACTAGCGGGAGGGCCAATGAGCAGTTCTTC. The chain has TRBV4-2 and TRBJ2-1; 13 bases are a match to TRBD2. J was trimmed by 6 bases and V by 3 bases; bases with no gene match: 5. Germline CDR1 is LGHNA and CDR2 is YNFKEQ. The CDR3 runs to 16 residues.

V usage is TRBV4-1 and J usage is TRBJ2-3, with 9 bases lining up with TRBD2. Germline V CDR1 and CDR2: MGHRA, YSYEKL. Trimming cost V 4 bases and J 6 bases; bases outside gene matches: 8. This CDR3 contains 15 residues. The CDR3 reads CASSPTSGPTDTQYF. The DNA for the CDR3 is TGCGCCAGCAGCCCGACTAGCGGACCTACGGATACGCAGTATTTT.